There are many counts of the clone carrying this T cell receptor beta chain. Its antigen is unidentified. The length of the CDR3 is 13 residues. Germline V gives CDR1 SGHTA, CDR2 FQGTGA. The germline V and J ends were trimmed by 8 bases and 1 base, with 11 bases remaining between them. These data are taken from a study of metastatic and nonmetastatic thyroid tumors. For the study at large: Repertoire comparison spanned blood and tumor or nodule tissue of malignant and benign thyroid patients.

General observations from the study: The study reportedly found significantly higher TCR beta diversity in malignant thyroid tumors than benign nodules, in blood and tumor.

Original methodology: Between-group CDR3 differences, defined by clinicopathological status, yielded a distant-metastasis classifier for papillary thyroid cancer. TCRdb re-called clones from the PCR reads using MiXCR. The V and J calls here are based on TCRdb, not the publication. Of about 28,000 clones in the sample, 20% to 25% were seen once. No patient received treatment before thyroid surgery. The material sequenced was blood. The clonotype comes from a female donor with papillary thyroid cancer or a benign thyroid nodule (not recorded which). Some clones in this sample may be carry-over from other donors' samples. The chain links TRBV7-3 to TRBJ2-5; D gene ambiguous. DNA of the CDR3: TGTGCCAGCTCTAGAGGACCCCAAGAGACCCAGTACTTC. The encoded protein is CASSRGPQETQYF.